This T cell receptor beta chain was captured by sequencing in a study of blood T cell repertoires in COVID-19. Study-wide context: The United States, Italy and Spain supplied acute and convalescent COVID-19 samples. PBMCs, B-cell-depleted T cells, or T cells provided the cDNA or gDNA that made up the material.

In terms of age and location, participants ranged from roughly 18 to 90 years and lived in about 25 US areas. Measured with immunoSEQ multiplex PCR; TCRdb has only the in-frame clones, and not every one. The sample includes under 250,000 clones, about nine tenths of them seen just once. A few counts support this clone. The sequenced sample was PBMCs or T cells enriched from blood (not recorded which). This sequence was found in a man aged 40-49 years who had recovered from COVID-19.

The CDR3 region is CSASRGGSYNEQFF. For the CDR3, the DNA is TGCAGTGCTAGTAGGGGGGGCTCCTACAATGAGCAGTTCTTC. The rearrangement uses TRBV20-1 and TRBJ2-1; TRBD2 is a possible D gene (7 bases). The CDR3 is 14 amino acids. V gave up 3 bases and J gave up 0 bases, with 9 bases separating them. Looked up from germline, CDR1 is DFQATT and CDR2 is SNEGSKA (reference sequence).